This TCR beta chain originates from a study of OX40 agonist ivuxolimab in advanced cancers. About this clone itself: The antigen is undetermined.

Sequenced by immunoSEQ multiplex PCR; TCRdb stores in-frame clones only, minus some. There are approximately 90,000 clones in the sample; roughly nine tenths occur only once, and around 1.5% lies in the top ten. Study results and caveats: Low normalized clonal expansion also occurred in some nonresponding patients. Dose levels from 0.1 to 3.0 mg/kg saw CD4+ and CD8+ blood T cells expand clonally by week 6.

CDR1 and CDR2 from the germline V gene are SGHNT and YENEEA. The CDR3 consists of 14 residues. V dropped 5 bases and J dropped 4 bases, with 14 bases sitting between them. Sequences were derived from CD4+ or CD8+ T cells sorted from blood, sampled in a trial of the OX40 agonist ivuxolimab. This rearrangement joins TRBV11-3 to TRBJ2-5, with D possibly TRBD2 on 5 matching bases. The TCR comes from an adult with an advanced solid tumor such as melanoma, head and neck, liver or kidney cancer. CDR3 coding DNA: TGTGCCAGCAGCAGTTGGAGGTCGGGAGAGACCCAGTACTTC. Translating gives CASSSWRSGETQYF.